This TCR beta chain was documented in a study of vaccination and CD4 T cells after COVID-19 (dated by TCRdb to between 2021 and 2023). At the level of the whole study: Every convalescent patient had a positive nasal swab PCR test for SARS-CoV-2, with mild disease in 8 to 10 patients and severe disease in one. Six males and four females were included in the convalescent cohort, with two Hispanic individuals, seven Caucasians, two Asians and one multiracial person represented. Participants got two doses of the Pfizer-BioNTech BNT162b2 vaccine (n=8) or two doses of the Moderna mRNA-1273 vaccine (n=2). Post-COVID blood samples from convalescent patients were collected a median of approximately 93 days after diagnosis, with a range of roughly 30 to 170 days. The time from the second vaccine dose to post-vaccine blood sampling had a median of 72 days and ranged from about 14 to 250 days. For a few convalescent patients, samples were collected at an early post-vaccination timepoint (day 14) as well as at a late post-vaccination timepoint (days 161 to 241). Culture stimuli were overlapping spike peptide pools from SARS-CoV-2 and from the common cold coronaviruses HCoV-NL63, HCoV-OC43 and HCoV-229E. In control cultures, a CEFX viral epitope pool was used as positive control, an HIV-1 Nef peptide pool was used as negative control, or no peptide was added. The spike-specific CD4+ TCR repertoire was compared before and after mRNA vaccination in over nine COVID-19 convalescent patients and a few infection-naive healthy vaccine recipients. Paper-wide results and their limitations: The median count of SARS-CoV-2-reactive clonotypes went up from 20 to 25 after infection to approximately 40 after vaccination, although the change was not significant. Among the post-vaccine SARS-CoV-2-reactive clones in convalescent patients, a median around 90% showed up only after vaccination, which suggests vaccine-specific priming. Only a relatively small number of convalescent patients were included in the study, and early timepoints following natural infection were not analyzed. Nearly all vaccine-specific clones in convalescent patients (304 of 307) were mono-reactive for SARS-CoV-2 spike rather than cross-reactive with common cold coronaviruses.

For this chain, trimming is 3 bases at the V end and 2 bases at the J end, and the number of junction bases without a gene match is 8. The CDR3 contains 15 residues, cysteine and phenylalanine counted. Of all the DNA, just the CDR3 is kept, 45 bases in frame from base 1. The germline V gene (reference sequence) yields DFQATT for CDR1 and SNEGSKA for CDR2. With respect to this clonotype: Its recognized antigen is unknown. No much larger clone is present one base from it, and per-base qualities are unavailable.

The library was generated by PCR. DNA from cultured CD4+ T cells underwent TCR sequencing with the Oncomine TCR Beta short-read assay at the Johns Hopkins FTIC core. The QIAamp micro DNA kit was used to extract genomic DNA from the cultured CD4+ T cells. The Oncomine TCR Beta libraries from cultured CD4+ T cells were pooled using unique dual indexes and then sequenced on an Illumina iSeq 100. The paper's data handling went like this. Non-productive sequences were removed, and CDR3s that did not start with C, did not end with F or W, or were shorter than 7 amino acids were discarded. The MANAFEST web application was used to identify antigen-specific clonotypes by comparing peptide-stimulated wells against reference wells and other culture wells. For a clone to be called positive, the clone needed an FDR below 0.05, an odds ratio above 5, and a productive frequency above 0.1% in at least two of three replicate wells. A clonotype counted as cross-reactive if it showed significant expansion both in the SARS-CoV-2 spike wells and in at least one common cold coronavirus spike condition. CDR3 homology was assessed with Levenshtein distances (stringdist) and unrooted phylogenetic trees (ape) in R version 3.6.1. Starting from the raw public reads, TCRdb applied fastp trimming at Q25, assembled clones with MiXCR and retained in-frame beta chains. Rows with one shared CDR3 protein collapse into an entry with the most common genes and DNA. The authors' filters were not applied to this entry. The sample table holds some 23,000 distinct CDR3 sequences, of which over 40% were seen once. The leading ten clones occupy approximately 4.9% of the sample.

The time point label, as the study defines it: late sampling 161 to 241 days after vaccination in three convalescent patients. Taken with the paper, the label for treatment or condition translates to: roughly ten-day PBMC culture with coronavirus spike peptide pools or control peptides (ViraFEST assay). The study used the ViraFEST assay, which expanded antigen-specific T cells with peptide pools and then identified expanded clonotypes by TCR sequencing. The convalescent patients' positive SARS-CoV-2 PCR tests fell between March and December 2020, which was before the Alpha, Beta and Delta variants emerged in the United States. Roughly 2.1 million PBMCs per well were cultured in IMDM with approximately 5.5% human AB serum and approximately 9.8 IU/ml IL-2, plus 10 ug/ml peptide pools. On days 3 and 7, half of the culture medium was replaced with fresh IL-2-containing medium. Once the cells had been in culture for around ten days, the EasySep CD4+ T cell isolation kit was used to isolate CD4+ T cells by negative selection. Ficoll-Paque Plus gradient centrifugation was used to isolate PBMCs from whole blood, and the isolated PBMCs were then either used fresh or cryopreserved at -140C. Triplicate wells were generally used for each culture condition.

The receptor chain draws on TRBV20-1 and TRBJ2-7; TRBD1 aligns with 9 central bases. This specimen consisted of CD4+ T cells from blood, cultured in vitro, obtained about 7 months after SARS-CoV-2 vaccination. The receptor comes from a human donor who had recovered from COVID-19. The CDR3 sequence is CSASSLDRGAYEQYF. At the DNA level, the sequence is TGCAGTGCTAGTTCTTTGGACAGGGGAGCCTACGAGCAGTACTTC.